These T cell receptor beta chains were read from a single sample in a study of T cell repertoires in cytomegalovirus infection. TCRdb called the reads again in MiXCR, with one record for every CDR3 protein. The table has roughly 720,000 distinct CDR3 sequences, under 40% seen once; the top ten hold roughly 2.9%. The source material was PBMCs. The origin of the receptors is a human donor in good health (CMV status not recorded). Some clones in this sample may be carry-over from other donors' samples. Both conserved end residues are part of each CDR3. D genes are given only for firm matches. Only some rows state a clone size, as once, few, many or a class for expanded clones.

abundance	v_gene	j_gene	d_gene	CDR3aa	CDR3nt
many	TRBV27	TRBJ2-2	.	CASSLAGPPFTGELFF	TGTGCCAGCAGTTTAGCCGGACCGCCGTTCACCGGGGAGCTGTTTTTT
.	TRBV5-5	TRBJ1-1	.	CASSPGPPPGRMNTEAFF	TGTGCCAGCAGCCCCGGGCCCCCTCCGGGGCGGATGAACACTGAAGCTTTCTTT
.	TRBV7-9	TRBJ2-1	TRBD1	CASSQTLDRGRRNEQFF	TGTGCCAGCAGCCAGACTCTTGACAGGGGGCGCCGCAATGAGCAGTTCTTC
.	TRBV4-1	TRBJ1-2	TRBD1	CASSQNTGGGYTF	TGCGCCAGCAGCCAAAATACAGGGGGCGGCTACACCTTC
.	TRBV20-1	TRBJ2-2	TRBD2	CSASHHSAGAGELFF	TGCAGTGCTAGTCACCACTCTGCGGGGGCCGGGGAGCTGTTTTTT
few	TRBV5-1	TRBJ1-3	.	CASSFEPQFSGNTIYF	TGCGCCAGCAGCTTTGAACCACAATTCTCTGGAAACACCATATATTTT
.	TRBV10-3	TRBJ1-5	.	CAISEEGEPQHF	TGTGCCATCAGTGAGGAAGGTGAGCCCCAGCATTTT
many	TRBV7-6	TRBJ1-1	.	CASSLGGGGIIAFF	TGTGCCAGCAGCTTGGGAGGTGGGGGGATTATCGCTTTCTTT
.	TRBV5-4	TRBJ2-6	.	CASSLVGSSSGANVLTF	TGTGCCAGCAGCTTGGTTGGGAGCTCATCTGGGGCCAACGTCCTGACTTTC
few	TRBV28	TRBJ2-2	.	CASSFLINPGELFF	TGTGCCAGCAGTTTCTTGATTAATCCCGGGGAGCTGTTTTTT
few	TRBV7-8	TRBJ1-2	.	CASSLAALGSYGYTF	TGTGCCAGCAGCTTAGCAGCTCTGGGGTCCTATGGCTACACCTTC
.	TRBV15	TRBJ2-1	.	CATSPPLWAEQSSYNEQFF	TGTGCCACCAGCCCACCCTTGTGGGCAGAACAGAGCTCCTACAATGAGCAGTTCTTC
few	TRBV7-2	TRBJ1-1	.	CASSLNAGRVNTEAFF	TGTGCCAGCAGCTTAAACGCAGGGCGGGTGAACACTGAAGCTTTCTTT
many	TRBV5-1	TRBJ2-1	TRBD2	CASSTGTSGYNEQFF	TGTGCCAGCAGCACGGGCACTAGCGGGTACAATGAGCAGTTCTTC
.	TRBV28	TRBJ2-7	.	CASSTGLTYEQYF	TGTGCCAGCAGTACAGGGTTGACCTACGAGCAGTACTTC
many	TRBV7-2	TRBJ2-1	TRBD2	CASLTSGGATVNEQFF	TGTGCCAGCTTGACTAGCGGGGGGGCCACGGTAAATGAGCAGTTCTTC
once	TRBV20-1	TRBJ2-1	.	CSVRSYGAGNEQFF	TGCAGTGTTCGTTCTTACGGGGCCGGCAATGAGCAGTTCTTC
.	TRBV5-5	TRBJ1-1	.	CASSLVTDNVKTEAFF	TGTGCCAGCAGCTTGGTTACGGACAATGTTAAGACTGAAGCTTTCTTT
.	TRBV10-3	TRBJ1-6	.	CAIGVRDDNSPLHF	TGTGCCATAGGGGTAAGGGATGATAATTCACCCCTCCACTTT
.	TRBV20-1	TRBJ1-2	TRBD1	CSARDITGGYGYTF	TGCAGTGCTAGAGATATAACAGGGGGCTATGGCTACACCTTC
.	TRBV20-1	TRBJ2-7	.	CSARGASYEQYF	TGCAGTGCTAGGGGGGCCTCCTACGAGCAGTACTTC
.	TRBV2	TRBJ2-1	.	CASSEVRTTGNEQFF	TGTGCCAGCAGTGAAGTAAGGACTACAGGCAATGAGCAGTTCTTC